The TCR beta chain under discussion was sequenced for a study of cytomegalovirus exposure and HLA in healthy donors. The V segment lost 0 bases and the J segment 7 bases; nucleotides outside the gene matches: 9. CDR1 and CDR2 from the germline V gene are LNHDA and SQIVND (reference sequence). The CDR3 extends over 16 amino acids. Vbeta (60) and Jbeta (13) primers were used in the PCR. The data were produced by immunoSEQ multiplex PCR, yet TCRdb's version contains in-frame clones alone and is incomplete. Of around 50,000 clones detected, roughly 70% appear once; the ten largest clones hold approximately 20%. Comments on this clone: The target antigen is unknown.

Study observations and caveats: When analyzed later, the rates of TCR association showed variation by HLA locus, with DRB1 the most and HLA-C the fewest. Among TCR beta chains, those listed as cytomegalovirus-associated numbered about 160. Per a prior analysis, the majority of TCR beta V segments were productive roughly 87% or roughly 30% of the time. It was reported that the classifier diagnosed cytomegalovirus status with high specificity and sensitivity in both the original and validation cohorts.

This TCR derives from a woman aged 50 to 65 in good health and CMV-seropositive. Specimen: PBMCs. The rearrangement joins TRBV19 to TRBJ1-5; 7 nucleotides match TRBD1. CDR3 in DNA: TGTGCCAGTAGTATAGATCAGGGGACAGCCACCCAGCCCCAGCATTTT. Amino acid sequence: CASSIDQGTATQPQHF. Full variable domain (rest looked up from reference TRBV19 and TRBJ1-5): DGGITQSPKYLFRKEGQNVTLSCEQNLNHDAMYWYRQDPGQGLRLIYYSQIVNDFQKGDIAEGYSVSREKKESFPLTVTSAQKNPTAFYLCASSIDQGTATQPQHFGDGTRLSIL.